The rows below give T cell receptor beta chains drawn from one sample of a study of cytomegalovirus exposure and HLA in healthy donors. Clones were read by immunoSEQ multiplex PCR, and TCRdb kept only the in-frame ones, dropping some. The table shows 100,000 or so clones, with over 75% occurring only once. The sample was PBMCs. Every receptor here comes from a man aged 40-55 years in good health and CMV-seropositive. The conserved cysteine and the conserved F or W are not part of the CDR3 here. Each record gives: clone size, V gene, CDR3 protein. Clone size appears in some rows only: once, few, many, or a class for an expanded clone.

few,TRBV7-8,ASKGVRRTEAF
once,TRBV19,ASSRVGAYEQY
once,TRBV5-1,ASTRSPGQGNEQY
few,TRBV7-9,ASSYQRVSYEQY
-,TRBV7-9,ASSSRTGMNSPLH
-,TRBV29-1,SVEVRSLRAGELF
-,TRBV6-1,ASSERETGAYEQY
few,TRBV9,ASSVGGHNDEQY
-,TRBV15,ATSRDPGGLDEQY
-,TRBV28,ASRGRGSGEQY
-,TRBV5-6,ASSPGATYNPPLH
-,TRBV5-4,ASSHLEERLKNIQY
-,TRBV7-2,APAGQGSGELF
-,TRBV4-3,ASSQDVLAGGQGEAQY
-,TRBV19,ASSLGGRQAKLYEQY
few,TRBV5-1,ASSPWTGGGETQY
-,TRBV7-8,ASSTGTGGYRGEQY
-,TRBV6-5,ASSSPFGTQY
-,TRBV19,ASSRGGAIQETQY
few,TRBV7-8,ASSLAGQGRNEQF
-,TRBV7-2,ASSLRDRVGTDTQY
-,TRBV7-8,ASSLGGASYNEQF
few,TRBV28,ATRRSSNQPQH
few,TRBV11-3,ASSRPPGYEQY
-,TRBV27,ASSLSWDRVYEQY
once,TRBV7-9,SSSPVNGDKRRETQY
few,TRBV30,AWTQNSGPNQPQH
-,TRBV7-2,ASSLQGPYEQY
-,TRBV11-2,ASSSQRGWNTDTQY
once,TRBV15,ATGRDRGDEKLF
-,TRBV5-1,ASSPGTGSTEAF
-,TRBV27,ASSTQTGRDTEAF
-,TRBV7-6,ASSTGQVSTDTQY
once,TRBV27,ASSFYRGGQETQY
-,TRBV6-5,ASSHQGLGYGYT
-,TRBV7-8,ASSWTGTGGPDTQY
-,TRBV20-1,SEQGRETQY
-,TRBV19,ASSIWGQGPSYGYT
-,TRBV13,ASSGESSYEQY
-,TRBV5-4,ASSLGGTGGRGYGYT
-,TRBV4-3,ASSQDRGSLNTEAF
few,TRBV5-1,ASSPDPGTAGGYT
-,TRBV19,ASSGWGGNQPQH
-,TRBV28,ASSGTGGIETQY
-,TRBV4-3,ASSQEGGAYTGELF
-,TRBV6-1,ASSEGDSGGVQETQY
-,TRBV20-1,SANKGANQY
-,TRBV7-2,ASSLGGRGAYEQY
once,TRBV7-2,ASSPRPGAPSDTQY
-,TRBV19,ASSIDRGRGQPQH
once,TRBV10-3,AISESEDRGREY
once,TRBV9,ASSVGEGYGAHEQY
-,TRBV5-5,ASRPFERGSSYEQY
once,TRBV5-4,ASSLQGVGTEAF
-,TRBV7-9,ASSPLTGFNYGYT
-,TRBV9,ASSVAGRIRDEQY
-,TRBV5-1,ASRTQGATAETQY
-,TRBV4-2,ASSQGAGLVRNEQF
few,TRBV19,ASTGGGDYNEQF
-,TRBV9,ASSVLGQSNSPLH